Below, one TCR beta chain is given with its context. Clones were read by immunoSEQ multiplex PCR, and TCRdb kept only the in-frame ones, dropping some. Among about 52,000 clones listed, approximately 80% were seen once. Time point of the sample: pretreatment peripheral blood. These data belong to a study of PD-L1 blockade in urothelial cancer. Germline CDR1 is SGHTA and CDR2 is FQGTGA. V was shortened by 2 bases and J by 0 bases, with 3 bases between the two germline ends. This CDR3 comprises 13 residues. The source material was PBMCs, sampled around atezolizumab (anti-PD-L1) treatment. This clonotype originated in a man in his fifties or sixties with urothelial cancer. The V gene is TRBV7-3, the J gene TRBJ2-3; D not resolved. The CDR3 here is CASSLLSTDTQYF. CDR3 bases: TGTGCCAGCAGCTTACTCAGCACAGATACGCAGTATTTT.